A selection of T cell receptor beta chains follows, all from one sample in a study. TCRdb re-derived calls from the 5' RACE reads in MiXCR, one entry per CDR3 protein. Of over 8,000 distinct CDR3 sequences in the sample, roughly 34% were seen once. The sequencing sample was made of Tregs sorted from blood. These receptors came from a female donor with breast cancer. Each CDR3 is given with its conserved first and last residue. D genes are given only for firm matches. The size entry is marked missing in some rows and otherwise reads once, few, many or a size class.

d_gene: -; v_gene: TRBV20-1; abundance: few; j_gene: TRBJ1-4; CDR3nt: TGCAGTGCTAGGGATGTGACTTCCAATGAAAAACTGTTTTTT; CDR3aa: CSARDVTSNEKLFF
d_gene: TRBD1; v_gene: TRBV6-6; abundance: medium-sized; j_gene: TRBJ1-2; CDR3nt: TGTGCCAGCGGGGGACAGGAAGGGTATGGCTACACCTTC; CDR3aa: CASGGQEGYGYTF
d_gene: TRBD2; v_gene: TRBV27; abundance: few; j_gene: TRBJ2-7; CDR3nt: TGTGCCAGCAGTTTAGGGGGGGAGGCCTCCTACGAGCAGTACTTC; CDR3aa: CASSLGGEASYEQYF
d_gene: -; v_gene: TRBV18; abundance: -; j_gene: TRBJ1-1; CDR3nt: TGTGCCACCGCGAAGATAGGACACGCGGCTGAAGCTTTCTTT; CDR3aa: CATAKIGHAAEAFF
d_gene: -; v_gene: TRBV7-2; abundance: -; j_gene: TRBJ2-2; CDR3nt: TGTGCCAGCGCCAAGGACCCTGGCGGGGAGCCGTTTTTT; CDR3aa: CASAKDPGGEPFF
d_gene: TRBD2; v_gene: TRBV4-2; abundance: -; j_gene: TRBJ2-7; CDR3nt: TGTGCCAGCAGCGCGTTAGGTAGTAGCGGGAGAGGTGAGCAGTACTTC; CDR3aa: CASSALGSSGRGEQYF
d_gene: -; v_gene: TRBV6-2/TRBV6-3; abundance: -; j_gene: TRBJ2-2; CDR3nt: TGTGCCAGCAGCCGCCCGAGGGCAAGAACCGGGGAGCTGTTTTTT; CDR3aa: CASSRPRARTGELFF
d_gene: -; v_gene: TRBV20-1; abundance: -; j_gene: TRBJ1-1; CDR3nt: TGCAGTGCTAGAGATTGGGCGGACACCCGAACGAACACTGAAGCTTTCTTT; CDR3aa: CSARDWADTRTNTEAFF
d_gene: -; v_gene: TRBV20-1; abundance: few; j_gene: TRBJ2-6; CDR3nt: TGCAGTGCTCTCCACCAGGGGAAGGGGCCCTTCTCTGGGGCCAACGTCCTGACTTTC; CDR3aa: CSALHQGKGPFSGANVLTF
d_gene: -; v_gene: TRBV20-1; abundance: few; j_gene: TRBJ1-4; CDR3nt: TGCAGTGTGATGTTAACGAATGAAAAACTGTTTTTT; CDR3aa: CSVMLTNEKLFF
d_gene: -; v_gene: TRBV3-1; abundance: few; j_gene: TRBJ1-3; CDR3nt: TGTGCCAGCAGCAAAGGGGTATCGCGTAACACCATATATTTT; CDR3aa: CASSKGVSRNTIYF
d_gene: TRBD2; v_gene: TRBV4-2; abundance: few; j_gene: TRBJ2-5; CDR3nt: TGTGCCAGCAGCCAAGCCGCGGGAGTTAGTGAGACCCAGTACTTC; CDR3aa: CASSQAAGVSETQYF
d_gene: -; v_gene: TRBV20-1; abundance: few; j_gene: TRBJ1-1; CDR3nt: TGCAGTGCTATGGGGACACTCCCTGAAGCTTTCTTT; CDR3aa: CSAMGTLPEAFF
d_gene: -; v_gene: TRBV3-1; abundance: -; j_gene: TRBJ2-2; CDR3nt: TGTGCCAGCAGCCCCCGGGGCACCGGGGAGCTGTTTTTT; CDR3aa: CASSPRGTGELFF
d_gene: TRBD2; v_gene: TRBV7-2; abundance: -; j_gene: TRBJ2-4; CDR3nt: TGTGCCAGCAGCTTAGAACCTAGCGGAGCCAAAAACATTCAGTACTTC; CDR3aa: CASSLEPSGAKNIQYF
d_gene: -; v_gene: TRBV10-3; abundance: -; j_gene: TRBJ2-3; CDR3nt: TGTGCCATCAGTGTGGGGGGTGACACAGATACGCAGTATTTT; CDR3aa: CAISVGGDTDTQYF
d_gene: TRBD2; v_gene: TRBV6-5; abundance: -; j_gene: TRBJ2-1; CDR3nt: TGTGCCAGCAGTTACTCGACTAGCGGGAGGGCTCCCAATGAGCAGTTCTTC; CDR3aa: CASSYSTSGRAPNEQFF
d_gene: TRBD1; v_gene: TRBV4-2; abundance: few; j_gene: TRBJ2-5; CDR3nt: TGTGCCAGCAGCCAGGGGACAGGGGTTGAGACCCAGTACTTC; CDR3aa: CASSQGTGVETQYF
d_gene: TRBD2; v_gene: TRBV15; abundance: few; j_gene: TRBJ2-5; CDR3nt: TGTGCCACCAGCAGAGCGGATTCTAGCGGGGGGTTTTTAGAGACCCAGTACTTC; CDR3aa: CATSRADSSGGFLETQYF
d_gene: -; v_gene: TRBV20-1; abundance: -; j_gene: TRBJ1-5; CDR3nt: TGCAGGGCTAGAGATTTAGGCAGAAGTGTTCAGCCCCAGCATTTT; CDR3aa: CRARDLGRSVQPQHF
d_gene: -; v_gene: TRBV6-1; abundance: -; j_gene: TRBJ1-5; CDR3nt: TGTGCCAGCAGTGAAGTACTAGGGGCAGGTCAGCCCCAGCATTTT; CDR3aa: CASSEVLGAGQPQHF
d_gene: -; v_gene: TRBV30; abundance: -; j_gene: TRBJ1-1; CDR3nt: TGTGCCCGAGCAGGGGAAAGCGGCACTGAAGCTTTCTTT; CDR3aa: CARAGESGTEAFF
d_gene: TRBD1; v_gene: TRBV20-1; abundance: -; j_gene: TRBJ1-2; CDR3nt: TGCAGTGCTGGGCGAGGCCACGGACAGGCGTATGGCTACACCTTC; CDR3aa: CSAGRGHGQAYGYTF
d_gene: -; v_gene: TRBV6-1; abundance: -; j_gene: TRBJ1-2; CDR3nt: TGTGCCAGCAGCCTGGGCCCCTATGGCTGCACCTTC; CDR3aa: CASSLGPYGCTF
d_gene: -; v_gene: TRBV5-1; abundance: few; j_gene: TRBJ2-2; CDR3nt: TGCGCCAGCAGAGTTGTACTTAACACCGGGGAGCTGTTTTTT; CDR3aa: CASRVVLNTGELFF
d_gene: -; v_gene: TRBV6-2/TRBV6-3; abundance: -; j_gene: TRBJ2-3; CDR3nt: TGTGCCAGCAGTTTCCTAGTTTGGTCAGATACGCAGTATTTT; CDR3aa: CASSFLVWSDTQYF
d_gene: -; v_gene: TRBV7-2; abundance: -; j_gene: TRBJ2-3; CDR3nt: TGTGCCAGCAGCTCGTACACAGATACGCAGTATTTT; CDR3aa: CASSSYTDTQYF
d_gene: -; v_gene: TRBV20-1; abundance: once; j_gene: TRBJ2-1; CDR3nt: TGCAGTGCTCCAAGGGGGGATGAGCAGTTCTTC; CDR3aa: CSAPRGDEQFF
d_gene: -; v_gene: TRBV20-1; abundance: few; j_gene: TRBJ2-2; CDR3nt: TGCAGTGCTATACCGATGGCGGAAATCAGGACCGGGGAGCTGTTTTTT; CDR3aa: CSAIPMAEIRTGELFF
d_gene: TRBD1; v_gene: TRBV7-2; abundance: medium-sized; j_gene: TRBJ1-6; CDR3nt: TGTGCCAGCAGCTCATGGGACAGCTCAAATAATTCACCCCTCCACTTT; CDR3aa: CASSSWDSSNNSPLHF
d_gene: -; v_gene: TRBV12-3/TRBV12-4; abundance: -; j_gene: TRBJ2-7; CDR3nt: TGTGCCAGCAGTTTCGAGGGTGTCACGGGCTACGAGCAGTACTTC; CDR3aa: CASSFEGVTGYEQYF
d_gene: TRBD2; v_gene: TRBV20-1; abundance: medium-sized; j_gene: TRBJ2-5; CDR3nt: TGCAGTGCTACTAGCGGGAGTGGTTTCGAGACCCAGTACTTC; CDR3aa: CSATSGSGFETQYF
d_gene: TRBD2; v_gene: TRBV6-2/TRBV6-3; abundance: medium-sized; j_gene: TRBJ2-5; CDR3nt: TGTGCCAGCAGTCAGAGCGGGATCGAGACCCAGTACTTC; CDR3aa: CASSQSGIETQYF
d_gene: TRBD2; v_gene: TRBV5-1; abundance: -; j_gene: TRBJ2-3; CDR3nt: TGCGCCAGCGCGAGCGGGATTAACACAGATACGCAGTATTTT; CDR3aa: CASASGINTDTQYF
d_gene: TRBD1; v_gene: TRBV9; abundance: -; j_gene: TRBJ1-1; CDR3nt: TGTGCCAGCAGCGTAGGGGGGACAGGTGAAGCTTTCTTT; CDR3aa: CASSVGGTGEAFF
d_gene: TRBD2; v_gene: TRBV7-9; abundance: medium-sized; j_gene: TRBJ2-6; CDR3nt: TGTGCCAGCAGCTTAGATACTAGCGGTGGGGCCAACGTCCTGACTTTC; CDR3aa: CASSLDTSGGANVLTF
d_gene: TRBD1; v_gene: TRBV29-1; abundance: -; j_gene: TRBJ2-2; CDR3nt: TGCAGCGTGGGAAGAAGGGGGCTAAGGACCGGGGAGCTGTTTTTT; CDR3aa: CSVGRRGLRTGELFF
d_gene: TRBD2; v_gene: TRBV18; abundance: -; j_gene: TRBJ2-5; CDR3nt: TGTGCCAGCTCATACGCTAGCGGGAGCGGAGAGACCCAGTACTTC; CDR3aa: CASSYASGSGETQYF
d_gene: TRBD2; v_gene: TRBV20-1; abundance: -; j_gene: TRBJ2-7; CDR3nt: TGCAGTGCACCCCGAGGGGCGGGAGTTCGCGAGCAGTACTTC; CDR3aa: CSAPRGAGVREQYF
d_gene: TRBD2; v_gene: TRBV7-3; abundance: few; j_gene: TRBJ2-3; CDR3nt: TGTGCCAGCAGCTTAACCGGCGGGAGGGCCACAGATACGCAGTATTTT; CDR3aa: CASSLTGGRATDTQYF
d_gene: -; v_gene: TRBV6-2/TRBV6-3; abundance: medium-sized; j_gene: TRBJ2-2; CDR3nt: TGTGCCAGCAGGCAGTGGGGGACCGGGGAGCTGTTTTTT; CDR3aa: CASRQWGTGELFF
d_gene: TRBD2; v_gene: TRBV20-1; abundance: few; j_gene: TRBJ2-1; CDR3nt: TGCAGTCCGCGCAGTCCACCGGAGGCGGGAGGGGTTCGGAATGAGCAGTTCTTC; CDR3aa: CSPRSPPEAGGVRNEQFF
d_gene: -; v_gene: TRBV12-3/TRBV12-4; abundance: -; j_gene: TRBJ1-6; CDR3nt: TGTGCCAGCAGCCCTGGGCAGGGCGATCCCCTCCACTTT; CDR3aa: CASSPGQGDPLHF
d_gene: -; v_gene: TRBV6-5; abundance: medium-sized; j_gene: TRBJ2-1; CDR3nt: TGTGCCAGCAGCCCTACCCCGACAGGCTTTAATGAGCAGTTCTTC; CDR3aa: CASSPTPTGFNEQFF
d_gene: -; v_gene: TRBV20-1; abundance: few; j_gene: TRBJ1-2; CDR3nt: TGCAGTGCTATTAGAGGGCGGGACGGCTACACCTTC; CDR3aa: CSAIRGRDGYTF
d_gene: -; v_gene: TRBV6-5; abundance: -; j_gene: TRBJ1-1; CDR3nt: TGTGCCAGCAGTTACTATGGAAGGTCGGGTACTGAAGCTTTCTTT; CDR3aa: CASSYYGRSGTEAFF